What follows describes a single T cell receptor beta chain. Its antigen remains unknown. This entry is derived from a study of OX40 agonist ivuxolimab in advanced cancers. Study-wide background: Every 2 weeks, patients got intravenous ivuxolimab at one of six dose levels (0.01-10 mg/kg). Dose-escalation patients' cancers were hepatocellular carcinoma, melanoma, renal cell or head and neck cancer. Broader study findings: There were also nonresponders showing low normalized T-cell clonal expansion.

Germline CDR1 reads SGHNT; CDR2 reads YENEEA. This CDR3 region has 16 residues. Trimming took 5 bases from V and 0 from J; bases not matched to a gene: 10. Clones were sequenced by immunoSEQ multiplex PCR, and TCRdb holds only the in-frame ones, with some missing. There are approximately 60,000 clones in the sample; roughly 80% occur only once, and approximately 2% lies in the top ten. This material consisted of CD4+ or CD8+ T cells sorted from blood, taken in a trial of the OX40 agonist ivuxolimab. The chain is built from TRBV11-3 and TRBJ2-7, with 7 nucleotides matching TRBD2. The TCR was taken from an adult with an advanced solid tumor such as melanoma, head and neck, liver or kidney cancer. The CDR3 nucleotides are TGTGCCAGCAGCCAAGATTTCGGCGGGAGCTCCTACGAGCAGTACTTC. It yields the protein CASSQDFGGSSYEQYF.